Following are 9 T cell receptor beta chains from one sample sequenced in a study of blood T cell repertoires in COVID-19. Profiled with immunoSEQ multiplex PCR; TCRdb holds only in-frame clones, not every one. The profile shows 75,000 to 90,000 clones, 91% of them singletons. The specimen was peripheral blood. These receptors were collected from a woman aged 50 to 65 in a cohort sampled during active COVID-19.

In this sample, this clone turned up once. The chain combines TRBV6-5 with TRBJ2-1; D may be TRBD2 (6 bases). The CDR3 runs 14 residues. The V end was cut by 6 bases, the J end by 3 bases, with 12 bases between. Per germline, CDR1 MNHEY and CDR2 SVGAGI. The CDR3 protein is CASSGDFLYNEQFF. CDR3 nucleotide sequence: TGTGCCAGCAGCGGGGACTTCCTCTACAATGAGCAGTTCTTC.

This rearrangement joins TRBV10-3 to TRBJ1-3; the D is unclear. The V gene's germline CDR1 is ENHRY and CDR2 SYGVKD. Trimming removed 6 bases at V and 6 bases at J, with 12 bases between. This CDR3 has 13 amino acids. The CDR3 nucleotides read TGTGCCATCAGGGAAGGTCAGGAAAACACCATATATTTT. This encodes CAIREGQENTIYF.

The chain employs TRBV5-5 and TRBJ2-2, with D unclear. The germline V gene has CDR1 SGHKS and CDR2 YYEKEE (reference sequence). This CDR3 contains 13 residues. V was cut by 4 bases and J by 0 bases, with 4 bases left in between. The CDR3 nucleotides are TGTGCCAGCAGCCCCGCGAACACCGGGGAGCTGTTTTTT. It codes for CASSPANTGELFF.

This chain joins TRBV6-5 and TRBJ2-2; D not certain. Per the germline V gene, CDR1 is MNHEY and CDR2 is SVGAGI. The CDR3 runs to 14 residues. V was clipped by 5 bases and J by 7 bases, with 14 bases between them. CDR3 sequence reads: CASSRPNRIGELFF. For the CDR3, the DNA is TGTGCCAGCAGTCGCCCCAACAGAATCGGGGAGCTGTTTTTT.

The chain recombines TRBV7-3 with TRBJ2-1, with 9 bases fitting TRBD2. This CDR3 region has 17 residues. J lost 7 bases, V lost 5 bases, and 15 bases had no gene match. The germline CDR1 and CDR2 sequences are SGHTA and FQGTGA. The CDR3 loop is CASSPPGGGASGNEQFF. The CDR3 bases are TGTGCCAGCAGCCCGCCCGGCGGGGGGGCTTCAGGGAATGAGCAGTTCTTC.

This chain connects TRBV30 to TRBJ2-2; D is undetermined. V shed 5 bases and J shed 5 bases, with 6 bases lying between them. The CDR3 totals 11 residues. Germline lookup yields CDR1 GTSNPN and CDR2 SVGIG (reference sequence). The CDR3 is CAWARTGELFF. The CDR3, as DNA: TGTGCCTGGGCTAGGACCGGGGAGCTGTTTTTT.

The rearrangement links TRBV18 to TRBJ2-2; D possibly corresponds to TRBD2 (5 bases). This CDR3 comprises 14 residues. Germline CDR1 is KGHSH and CDR2 is LQKENI. With 1 base removed from V and 4 bases from J, the gap between germline ends came to 7 bases. CDR3 DNA: TGTGCCAGCTCACCACAGGACTCCACCGGGGAGCTGTTTTTT. The encoded protein is CASSPQDSTGELFF.

The chain uses TRBV6-1 and TRBJ2-5; 7 nucleotides agree with TRBD2. V lost 4 bases and J lost 3; bases outside the gene matches: 11. The CDR3 covers 16 residues. CDR1 is MNHNS, CDR2 SASEGT, per germline. CDR3 region: CASSVQGGYGKETQYF. Written as DNA, the CDR3 is TGTGCCAGCAGTGTGCAGGGAGGGTACGGGAAAGAGACCCAGTACTTC.

This clone has just a few counts. The chain joins TRBV29-1 to TRBJ2-3; D uncertain. The CDR3 loop spans 13 amino acids. V shed 2 bases and J shed 4 bases, with 10 bases lying between them. In germline, CDR1 is SQVTM, CDR2 ANQGSEA. In nucleotides, the CDR3 is TGCAGCGTTGAATTACAGCCAGCAGATACGCAGTATTTT. Translation gives CSVELQPADTQYF.